Listed below are T cell receptor beta chains from one sample, sequenced in a study of response to subunit inactivated influenza vaccine. TCRdb analysed the RT-PCR reads with MiXCR anew, one entry per CDR3 protein. This sample carries about 540,000 distinct CDR3 sequences, approximately 22% of them seen once, and the ten largest clones take around 2.8%. These records were also assigned to another study, of T cells expressing NK-cell markers.

This specimen was CD4+ T cells sorted from PBMCs, taken 11 to 12 days after vaccination. Every receptor here comes from a middle-aged man who received an inactivated influenza vaccine. The CDR3 runs from the conserved cysteine through the conserved F or W. D genes are given only for firm matches. Size values are once, few and many counts, or a class for expanded clones, and some rows have none.

CASSSGGTGQFF TGTGCCAGCAGTTCTGGGGGGACTGGGCAGTTCTTC NA NA TRBJ2-1 TRBV12-3/TRBV12-4
CASSDFSDYGYTF TGTGCCAGCAGCGATTTCTCGGACTATGGCTACACCTTC few NA TRBJ1-2 TRBV6-2/TRBV6-3
CASSFAGTGLYEQYF TGCGCCAGCAGCTTTGCCGGGACAGGGCTCTACGAGCAGTACTTC NA TRBD1 TRBJ2-7 TRBV5-1
CASSEVSGRGDIQYF TGTGCCAGCAGTGAAGTCAGCGGGAGGGGGGACATTCAGTACTTC few TRBD2 TRBJ2-4 TRBV6-1
CASLLTTDSYGYTF TGTGCCTCCCTGCTGACGACGGACAGTTATGGCTACACCTTC NA NA TRBJ1-2 TRBV30
CASSLAPRGGTGELFF TGTGCCAGCAGCTTAGCGCCTCGCGGGGGCACCGGGGAGCTGTTTTTT few TRBD2 TRBJ2-2 TRBV7-9
CATTGQGFDEQYF TGTGCCACCACGGGACAGGGGTTCGACGAGCAGTACTTC few TRBD1 TRBJ2-7 TRBV10-3
CASSFGQTRLLYNEQFF TGCGCCAGCAGCTTCGGCCAGACTAGATTGCTTTACAATGAGCAGTTCTTC NA NA TRBJ2-1 TRBV5-1
CASSQEKESNSPLHF TGCGCCAGCAGCCAAGAAAAGGAGTCTAATTCACCCCTCCACTTT few NA TRBJ1-6 TRBV4-3
CARSETLRETQYF TGTGCCAGGAGTGAGACCCTTCGGGAGACCCAGTACTTC NA NA TRBJ2-5 TRBV6-1
CASSDAPKETQYF TGTGCCAGCAGTGACGCCCCCAAAGAGACCCAGTACTTC NA NA TRBJ2-5 TRBV6-1
CASSKGGAGETQYF TGTGCCAGCAGCAAGGGGGGGGCGGGAGAGACCCAGTACTTC NA NA TRBJ2-5 TRBV7-2
CASRLNQQGDLKAFF TGTGCCAGCAGACTTAATCAGCAGGGGGATCTTAAAGCTTTCTTT NA TRBD1 TRBJ1-1 TRBV12-3/TRBV12-4
CASRGGSLGFYEQYF TGTGCCAGCAGGGGCGGGAGTTTGGGTTTTTACGAGCAGTACTTC NA TRBD2 TRBJ2-7 TRBV2
CSARDRGRVEQYF TGCAGTGCTAGGGACAGGGGGAGGGTCGAGCAGTACTTC few TRBD1 TRBJ2-7 TRBV20-1
CASSLNGPGGGETQYF TGTGCCAGCAGCTTAAATGGACCCGGAGGGGGAGAGACCCAGTACTTC NA NA TRBJ2-5 TRBV11-2
CSAILAALGTDTQYF TGCAGTGCTATACTAGCGGCATTGGGCACAGATACGCAGTATTTT NA TRBD2 TRBJ2-3 TRBV20-1
CASSPDRVGVLETQYF TGTGCCAGCAGCCCCGACAGGGTTGGAGTTTTGGAGACCCAGTACTTC few TRBD1 TRBJ2-5 TRBV5-5
CASSVRGVSSYNEQFF TGTGCCAGCAGCGTACGAGGGGTCAGCTCCTACAATGAGCAGTTCTTC NA NA TRBJ2-1 TRBV11-1
CASSFKGDTEAFF TGTGCCAGCAGTTTCAAAGGGGACACTGAAGCTTTCTTT NA NA TRBJ1-1 TRBV12-3/TRBV12-4
CASRESGASDTQYF TGTGCCAGCAGAGAATCGGGAGCCTCGGATACGCAGTATTTT few NA TRBJ2-3 TRBV12-3/TRBV12-4
CASSPSTGSETQYF TGCGCCAGCAGCCCCTCGACAGGGTCGGAGACCCAGTACTTC NA TRBD1 TRBJ2-5 TRBV4-3
CASSSRGTGTQYF TGTGCCAGCAGCTCAAGGGGGACGGGAACCCAGTATTTT many NA TRBJ2-3 TRBV7-9
CASSLEWGAGNIQYF TGCGCCAGCAGCTTGGAGTGGGGAGCCGGAAACATTCAGTACTTC few NA TRBJ2-4 TRBV5-1
CASSLAMVASGHEQYF TGTGCCAGCAGCTTAGCGATGGTTGCTAGCGGCCACGAGCAGTACTTC NA TRBD2 TRBJ2-7 TRBV7-2
CATSRDTGPKETQYF TGTGCCACCAGCAGAGATACAGGACCGAAAGAGACCCAGTACTTC few NA TRBJ2-5 TRBV15
CSAGTPYSNQPQHF TGCAGTGCCGGGACACCTTATAGCAATCAGCCCCAGCATTTT few NA TRBJ1-5 TRBV20-1
CATRETGVYEQYF TGTGCCACCAGGGAGACTGGTGTCTACGAGCAGTACTTC NA NA TRBJ2-7 TRBV15
CASSPTNIPGTEQYF TGTGCCAGCAGCCCTACAAACATCCCAGGGACCGAGCAGTACTTC NA NA TRBJ2-7 TRBV21-1
CASSYSGGGSYEQYF TGTGCCAGCAGTTACTCGGGGGGGGGCTCCTACGAGCAGTACTTC NA TRBD2 TRBJ2-7 TRBV6-5
CASSEQGTGIYEQYF TGTGCCAGCAGTGAACAGGGGACAGGGATCTACGAGCAGTACTTC NA TRBD1 TRBJ2-7 TRBV6-4
CSVVYDAGVGEQYF TGCAGCGTAGTTTATGATGCGGGGGTGGGGGAGCAGTACTTC few TRBD2 TRBJ2-7 TRBV29-1
CASSSLLDRGFLFF TGTGCCAGCAGTTCCCTATTAGACAGGGGTTTTTTGTTTTTT few TRBD1 TRBJ2-2 TRBV28
CASTRVGNNEQFF TGTGCCAGCACGAGGGTTGGAAACAATGAGCAGTTCTTC few NA TRBJ2-1 TRBV9
CSATLTPRAYEQYF TGCAGTGCTACCCTGACCCCGCGAGCCTACGAGCAGTACTTC NA NA TRBJ2-7 TRBV20-1
CASKSTGLSRTDTQYF TGTGCCAGCAAATCGACAGGGCTCTCTCGCACAGATACGCAGTATTTT NA TRBD1 TRBJ2-3 TRBV2
CSAREGSSGANVLTF TGCAGTGCTAGAGAAGGAAGCTCTGGGGCCAACGTCCTGACTTTC few NA TRBJ2-6 TRBV20-1
CASSLRNSNQPQHF TGTGCCAGCAGCCTCAGGAATAGCAATCAGCCCCAGCATTTT NA NA TRBJ1-5 TRBV6-2/TRBV6-3
CASSQGRRVNSPLHF TGTGCCAGCAGCCAAGGACGTCGGGTGAATTCACCCCTCCACTTT NA NA TRBJ1-6 TRBV3-1
CASEPQYF TGTGCCAGCGAGCCCCAGTATTTT few NA TRBJ2-3 TRBV2
CAISVTGTGPTEAFF TGTGCCATCAGTGTAACCGGGACAGGGCCCACTGAAGCTTTCTTT few TRBD1 TRBJ1-1 TRBV10-3
CASSLGESSYGQYF TGTGCCAGCAGCTTAGGGGAAAGCTCCTACGGGCAGTACTTC NA NA TRBJ2-7 TRBV7-6
CASSVDLRGDTDTQYF TGTGCCAGCAGCGTAGACCTCAGAGGGGACACAGATACGCAGTATTTT NA NA TRBJ2-3 TRBV9
CSHSPSLAGRLNNEQFF TGCAGCCATTCTCCCAGTCTAGCGGGGAGGCTTAACAATGAGCAGTTCTTC few TRBD2 TRBJ2-1 TRBV29-1
CASSGLAGTGELFF TGTGCCAGCAGTGGACTAGCGGGTACCGGGGAGCTGTTTTTT NA TRBD2 TRBJ2-2 TRBV12-3/TRBV12-4
CASSLILATGGSYEQYF TGTGCCAGCAGCTTGATCCTCGCGACAGGGGGCTCCTACGAGCAGTACTTC NA TRBD1 TRBJ2-7 TRBV5-5
CASGSASGELFF TGTGCTAGTGGCTCAGCGAGCGGGGAGCTGTTTTTT NA NA TRBJ2-2 TRBV12-5
CASSELGDGTNEQFF TGTGCCAGCAGTGAATTGGGCGACGGGACCAATGAGCAGTTCTTC NA NA TRBJ2-1 TRBV6-1